What follows describes a single T cell receptor (beta chain). Its matching antigen is unknown. Other DNA sequences from this sample encode an identical CDR3 as well. The data stem from a study of OX40 agonist ivuxolimab in advanced cancers. As for the study in general: The dose-escalation cohort was about 80% male, with a mean age of about 56 years, ranging roughly 23 to 85. Prior anti-PD-1, anti-PD-L1 or anti-CTLA-4 therapy did not bar entry, and 40% had some. Notes on the study in general: By week 6 at 0.1 to 3.0 mg/kg, blood CD4+ and CD8+ T cells had expanded clonally.

Only in-frame clones appear in the TCRdb table, and some are missing; sequencing was by immunoSEQ multiplex PCR. The sample records 90,000 to 130,000 clones, around nine tenths being singletons. Germline V gene sequence: CDR1 LNHDA, CDR2 SQIVND (reference sequence). The CDR3 extends over 15 amino acids. With 5 bases removed from V and 3 bases from J, the gap between germline ends came to 14 bases. This specimen consisted of CD4+ or CD8+ T cells sorted from blood, obtained in a trial of the OX40 agonist ivuxolimab. The receptor comes from an adult with an advanced solid tumor such as melanoma, head and neck, liver or kidney cancer. The V and J genes are TRBV19 and TRBJ2-1; tentatively, D is TRBD2 (6 bases). The CDR3 DNA follows: TGTGCCAGTAGTCCGGCGGGGCGGGGCTACAATGAGCAGTTCTTC. Its protein is CASSPAGRGYNEQFF.